What follows are 20 T cell receptor beta chains derived from one specimen sequenced in a study of T cells in Graves' hyperthyroidism and ophthalmopathy. The TCR beta CDR3 regions underwent amplification using RNA transcripts as the source. A first-round RT-PCR of the TCR CDR3 used the HTBI primer set. TCRdb called the multiplex PCR reads again in MiXCR, with one record for every CDR3 protein. The data hold over 350,000 distinct CDR3 sequences, with roughly an eighth observed a single time. Sequenced input: blood. These TCRs come from a middle-aged man with Graves' ophthalmopathy.

In this sample, this clonotype turned up many times. This chain links TRBV3-1 with TRBJ1-4; D ambiguous. Germline V gene data show CDR1 as LGHDT and CDR2 as YNNKEL (reference sequence). The CDR3 consists of 15 residues. V was trimmed by 2 bases and J by 0 bases, leaving 7 bases between them. The CDR3 reads CASSQRSPTNEKLFF. The CDR3 DNA is TGTGCCAGCAGCCAACGGTCGCCAACTAATGAAAAACTGTTTTTT.

This clonotype was observed at least ten times. The chain is built from TRBV11-3 and TRBJ2-1; D is undetermined. The CDR3 totals 15 residues. The ends were cut back, 1 base at V and 7 bases at J, with 14 bases in the middle. Germline CDR1 is SGHNT and CDR2 is YENEEA. The CDR3 bases are TGTGCCAGCAGCTTAGGGATCCTACCCTTAAATGAGCAGTTCTTC. It translates to CASSLGILPLNEQFF.

This rearrangement joins TRBV24-1 to TRBJ2-3; D may correspond to TRBD1 or TRBD2 (6 bases each). CDR1 is KGHDR and CDR2 is SFDVKD in the germline V gene. The CDR3 loop spans 16 amino acids. The V and J ends lost 3 bases and 1 base respectively, with 13 bases between them. The CDR3 sequence: CATSDPGALGTDTQYF. In DNA, the CDR3 is TGTGCCACCAGTGATCCGGGGGCGTTGGGCACAGATACGCAGTATTTT.

This clonotype was counted many times. J is TRBJ2-1 and V is TRBV2, with 11 bases fitting TRBD2. Germline V gene sequence: CDR1 SNHLY, CDR2 FYNNEI. The CDR3 has 20 residues. V was pared by 6 bases and J by 0 bases, with 16 bases of the junction left unmatched. CDR3 nucleotides: TGTGCCAGCAGCTCGAGGGGCAGGGGAACTAGCGGGAGCTCCTACAATGAGCAGTTCTTC. Translation: CASSSRGRGTSGSSYNEQFF.

This clonotype was detected many times. The gene calls are TRBV30 and TRBJ1-1; D is uncertain. V shed 0 bases and J shed 1 base, with 6 bases lying between them. The CDR3 has 13 residues. Germline assignment: CDR1 GTSNPN and CDR2 SVGIG (reference sequence). The CDR3, as DNA: TGTGCCTGGAGTGTACCAGAGAACACTGAAGCTTTCTTT. Encoded protein: CAWSVPENTEAFF.

This clonotype came up many times. CDR3 DNA: TGTGCCAGCAGCCCAGACGTGACAGGCGGCGGCAATGAGCAGTTCTTC. Its protein is CASSPDVTGGGNEQFF. The rearrangement joins TRBV11-3 to TRBJ2-1; D is possibly TRBD1 (6 bases). Trimming cost V 5 bases and J 6 bases, with 20 bases left between them. The CDR3 totals 16 residues. In germline, CDR1 is SGHNT, CDR2 YENEEA.

Many counts were recorded for this clonotype. The rearrangement uses TRBV30 and TRBJ1-2; TRBD1 is a possible D gene (5 bases). The length of the CDR3 is 14 residues. Germline V gene data show CDR1 as GTSNPN and CDR2 as SVGIG (reference sequence). With 0 bases removed from V and 8 bases from J, the gap between germline ends came to 16 bases. CDR3 sequence: CAWSVDQGAGGYTF. Here the CDR3 DNA reads TGTGCCTGGAGTGTGGATCAGGGAGCAGGCGGCTACACCTTC.

This clonotype occurred a few times. The CDR3 DNA reads as TGTGCCAGCAGTGACCTAGCTAGCGGGCGAAATGAGCAGTTCTTC. Its translation is CASSDLASGRNEQFF. The chain carries TRBV2 and TRBJ2-1; 8 bases map to TRBD2. Germline V gene lookup returns CDR1 SNHLY and CDR2 FYNNEI. Trimming took 3 bases from V and 7 from J; bases not matched to a gene: 8. This CDR3 region has 15 residues.

This clonotype was counted a few times. V gene TRBV24-1 combines with J gene TRBJ2-1; possibly TRBD2 for D (7 bases). Germline lookup yields CDR1 KGHDR and CDR2 SFDVKD. The CDR3 consists of 18 residues. V lost 6 bases and J 0 bases, leaving 20 bases between the germline ends. CDR3 in amino acids: CATSKRGGGDSSYNEQFF. The DNA for the CDR3 is TGTGCCACCAGTAAAAGGGGGGGCGGGGATAGCTCCTACAATGAGCAGTTCTTC.

The rearrangement uses TRBV20-1 and TRBJ2-4, with D possibly TRBD1 on 6 matching bases. Trimming took 0 bases from V and 2 from J, leaving 8 bases between them. The CDR3 extends over 14 amino acids. Per germline, CDR1 DFQATT and CDR2 SNEGSKA (reference sequence). CDR3 nucleotide sequence: TGCAGTGCTAGAGATCAGGGGCCCAAAAACATTCAGTACTTC. Translation: CSARDQGPKNIQYF.

This clonotype was detected ten times or more. This chain uses TRBV20-1 with TRBJ1-5; D unclear. Germline lookup yields CDR1 DFQATT and CDR2 SNEGSKA (reference sequence). CDR3 length: 13 amino acids. The V end lost 6 bases, the J end lost 0 bases, and 9 bases lay between the germline ends. CDR3: CSAKGSSNQPQHF. The CDR3 DNA reads TGCAGTGCCAAGGGCAGTAGCAATCAGCCCCAGCATTTT.

This clonotype has at least ten counts. The DNA for the CDR3 is TGCGCCAGCAGCCCCGTGGCCCTCGGGGTAGCGCCCGGTGAGACCCAGTACTTC. Protein product: CASSPVALGVAPGETQYF. This sequence joins TRBV5-1 and TRBJ2-5, with D possibly matching TRBD2 (5 bases). The CDR3 spans 18 residues. CDR1 and CDR2 (germline): SGHRS, YFSETQ. Trimming took 4 bases from V and 5 from J, leaving 27 bases between them.

In its sample, this clonotype was seen many times. V gene TRBV14 combines with J gene TRBJ2-5; no reliable D call. Germline CDR1 reads SGHDN; CDR2 reads FVKESK. This CDR3 region has 12 residues. The V and J ends lost 5 bases and 4 bases respectively, with 8 bases between them. CDR3 coding DNA: TGTGCCAGCAGCGTCGTAAGAGAGACCCAGTACTTC. Its protein is CASSVVRETQYF.

In this sample, this clonotype turned up a few times. V and J are TRBV4-1 and TRBJ2-1; D ambiguous. CDR3 length: 13 residues. The V end lost 1 base, the J end lost 12 bases, and 13 bases lay between the germline ends. CDR1 MGHRA and CDR2 YSYEKL come from the germline V gene. This CDR3 is CASSQVLVTRQFF. CDR3 in DNA: TGCGCCAGCAGCCAAGTTCTGGTTACGCGGCAGTTCTTC.

This clonotype has at least ten counts. This chain joins TRBV27 and TRBJ2-1, with TRBD2 matching 7 bases. With V trimmed by 0 bases and J by 4 bases, 6 bases remained unmatched. This CDR3 is 16 amino acids long. Germline CDR1 MNHEY, CDR2 SMNVEV (reference sequence). As DNA, the CDR3 is TGTGCCAGCAGTTTATCTCCCAGCGGGATGTACAATGAGCAGTTCTTC. Its translation: CASSLSPSGMYNEQFF.

The table lists this clonotype with many counts. At one boundary the junction diverges from the germline segment, which might be a read error. The chain uses TRBV11-2 and TRBJ2-3, with 8 nucleotides matching TRBD1. From germline, CDR1 is SGHAT and CDR2 FQNNGV. This CDR3 contains 15 residues. The CDR3 protein is CTSSTRMGTGHTQYF. The CDR3 DNA follows: TGTACCAGCAGCACAAGGATGGGGACAGGACATACGCAGTATTTT.

V is TRBV11-2 and J is TRBJ2-2, with TRBD2 identical over 9 bases. V trimming: 6 bases; J trimming: 8 bases; junction bases outside the gene matches: 7. The CDR3 is 14 residues long. The germline CDR1 and CDR2 sequences are SGHAT and FQNNGV. The CDR3 region is CASRFGLAGGELFF. CDR3 nucleotide sequence: TGTGCCAGCAGATTTGGGCTAGCGGGAGGGGAGCTGTTTTTT. Full variable domain (outside the CDR3, taken from reference TRBV11-2 and TRBJ2-2): EAGVAQSPRYKIIEKRQSVAFWCNPISGHATLYWYQQILGQGPKLLIQFQNNGVVDDSQLPKDRFSAERLKGVDSTLKIQPAKLEDSAVYLCASRFGLAGGELFFGEGSRLTVL.

This clonotype was detected a few times. This sequence may be a read error, since a much larger clone differs from it by one base. The gene calls are TRBV2 and TRBJ2-7, with a tentative D call TRBD2 (6 bases). Trimming removed 8 bases from V and 4 bases from J, with 15 bases in between. Per germline, CDR1 SNHLY and CDR2 FYNNEI. This CDR3 has 13 amino acids. The CDR3 protein is CASQRRDRYEQYF. DNA for the CDR3: TGTGCCAGCCAGCGGCGGGATAGATACGAGCAGTACTTC.

The chain combines TRBV9 with TRBJ2-7; TRBD1 matches at 9 bases. In germline, CDR1 is SGDLS, CDR2 YYNGEE. The CDR3 totals 15 residues. V trimming: 2 bases; J trimming: 3 bases; junction bases outside the gene matches: 6. The DNA of the CDR3 is TGTGCCAGCAGCGTCGGACAGGGGCCCCTCTACGAGCAGTACTTC. It translates to CASSVGQGPLYEQYF.

The chain recombines TRBV5-1 with TRBJ1-6; a possible D gene is TRBD1 (6 bases). Germline V gene sequence: CDR1 SGHRS, CDR2 YFSETQ. Trimming pared 2 bases from V and 10 bases from J, leaving 13 bases between. This CDR3 has 14 residues. The chain's CDR3 is CASSLDRTRSPLHF. CDR3 DNA sequence: TGCGCCAGCAGCTTAGACAGGACAAGATCACCCCTCCACTTT.